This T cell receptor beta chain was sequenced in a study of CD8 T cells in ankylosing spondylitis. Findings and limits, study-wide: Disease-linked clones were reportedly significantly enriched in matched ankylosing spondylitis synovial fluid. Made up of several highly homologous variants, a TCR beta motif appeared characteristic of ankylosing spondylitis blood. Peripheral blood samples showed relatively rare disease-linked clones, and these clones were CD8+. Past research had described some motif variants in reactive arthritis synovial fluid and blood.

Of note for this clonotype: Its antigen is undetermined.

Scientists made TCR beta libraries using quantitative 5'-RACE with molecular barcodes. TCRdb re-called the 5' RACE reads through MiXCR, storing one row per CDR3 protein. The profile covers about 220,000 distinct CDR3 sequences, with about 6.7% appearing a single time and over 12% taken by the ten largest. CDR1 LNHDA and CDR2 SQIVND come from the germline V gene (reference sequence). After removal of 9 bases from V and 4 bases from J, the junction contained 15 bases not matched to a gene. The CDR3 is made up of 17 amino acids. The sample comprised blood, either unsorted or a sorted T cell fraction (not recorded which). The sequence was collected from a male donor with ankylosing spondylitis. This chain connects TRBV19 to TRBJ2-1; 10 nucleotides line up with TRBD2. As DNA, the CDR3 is TGTGCCAGCTATCCATCCTTAGCGGGAGGATTGTACAATGAGCAGTTCTTC. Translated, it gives CASYPSLAGGLYNEQFF. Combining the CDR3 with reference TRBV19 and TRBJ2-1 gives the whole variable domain DGGITQSPKYLFRKEGQNVTLSCEQNLNHDAMYWYRQDPGQGLRLIYYSQIVNDFQKGDIAEGYSVSREKKESFPLTVTSAQKNPTAFYLCASYPSLAGGLYNEQFFGPGTRLTVL.